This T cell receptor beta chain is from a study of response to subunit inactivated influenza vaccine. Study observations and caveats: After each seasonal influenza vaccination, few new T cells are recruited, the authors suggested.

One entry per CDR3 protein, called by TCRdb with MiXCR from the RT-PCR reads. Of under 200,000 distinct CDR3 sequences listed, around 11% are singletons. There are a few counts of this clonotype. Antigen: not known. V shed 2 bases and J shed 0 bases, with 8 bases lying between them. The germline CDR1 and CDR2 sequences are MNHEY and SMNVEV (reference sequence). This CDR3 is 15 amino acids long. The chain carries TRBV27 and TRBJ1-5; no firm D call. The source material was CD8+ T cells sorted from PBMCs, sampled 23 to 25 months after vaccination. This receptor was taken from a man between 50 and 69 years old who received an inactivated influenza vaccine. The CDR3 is CASSLSSHSNQPQHF. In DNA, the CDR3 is TGTGCCAGCAGTTTAAGCTCCCATAGCAATCAGCCCCAGCATTTT.